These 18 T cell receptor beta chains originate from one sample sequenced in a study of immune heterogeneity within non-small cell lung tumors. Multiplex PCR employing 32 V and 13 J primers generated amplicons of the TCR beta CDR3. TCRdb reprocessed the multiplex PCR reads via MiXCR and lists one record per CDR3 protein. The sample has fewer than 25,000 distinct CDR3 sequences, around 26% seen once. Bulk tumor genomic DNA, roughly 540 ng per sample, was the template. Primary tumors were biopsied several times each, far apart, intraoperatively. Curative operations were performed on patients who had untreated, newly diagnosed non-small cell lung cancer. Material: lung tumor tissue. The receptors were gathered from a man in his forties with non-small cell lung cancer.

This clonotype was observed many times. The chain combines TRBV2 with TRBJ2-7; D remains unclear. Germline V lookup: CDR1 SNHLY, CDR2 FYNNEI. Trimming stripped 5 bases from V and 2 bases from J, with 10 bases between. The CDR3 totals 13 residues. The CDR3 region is CASSPHITYEQYF. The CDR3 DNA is TGTGCCAGCAGTCCACACATAACCTACGAGCAGTACTTC.

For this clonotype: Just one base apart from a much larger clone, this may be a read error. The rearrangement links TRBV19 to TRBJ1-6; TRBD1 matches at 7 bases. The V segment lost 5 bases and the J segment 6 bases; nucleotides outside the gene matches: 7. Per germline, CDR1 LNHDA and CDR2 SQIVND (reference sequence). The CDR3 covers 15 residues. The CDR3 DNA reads TGTGCCAGTAGTTCAACAGGGGTCTGTAATTCACCCCTCCACTTT. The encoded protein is CASSSTGVCNSPLHF.

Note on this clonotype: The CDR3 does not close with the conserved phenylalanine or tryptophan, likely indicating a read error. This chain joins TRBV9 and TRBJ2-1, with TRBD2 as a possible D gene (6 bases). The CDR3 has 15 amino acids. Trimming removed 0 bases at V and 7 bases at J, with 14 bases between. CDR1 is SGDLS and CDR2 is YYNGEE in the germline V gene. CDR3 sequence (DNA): TGTGCCAGCAGCGTAGGTCCGGGAGAAAAGAATGAGCAGTTCCTC. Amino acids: CASSVGPGEKNEQFL.

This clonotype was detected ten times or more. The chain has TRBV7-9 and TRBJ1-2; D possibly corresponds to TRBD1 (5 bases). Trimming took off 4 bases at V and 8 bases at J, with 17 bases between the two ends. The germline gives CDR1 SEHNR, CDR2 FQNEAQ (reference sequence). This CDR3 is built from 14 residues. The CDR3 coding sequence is TGTGCCAGCAGCTCCGGGGGTTGGGCAATGGGCTACACCTTC. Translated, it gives CASSSGGWAMGYTF.

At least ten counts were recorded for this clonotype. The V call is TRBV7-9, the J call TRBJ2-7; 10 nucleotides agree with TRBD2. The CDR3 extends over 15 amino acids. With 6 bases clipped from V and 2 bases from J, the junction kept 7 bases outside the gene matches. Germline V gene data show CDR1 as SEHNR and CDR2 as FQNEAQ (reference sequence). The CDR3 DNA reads TGTGCCAGCAGACCTCCTAGCGGGAGCCCCTACGAGCAGTACTTC. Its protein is CASRPPSGSPYEQYF.

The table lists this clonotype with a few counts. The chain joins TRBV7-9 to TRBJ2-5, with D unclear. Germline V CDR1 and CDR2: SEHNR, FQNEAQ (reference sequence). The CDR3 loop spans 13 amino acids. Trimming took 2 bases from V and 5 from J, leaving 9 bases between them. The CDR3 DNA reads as TGTGCCAGCAGCTTAATCGCAGACGAGACCCAGTACTTC. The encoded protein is CASSLIADETQYF. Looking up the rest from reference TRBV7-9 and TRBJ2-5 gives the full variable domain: DTGVSQNPRHKITKRGQNVTFRCDPISEHNRLYWYRQTLGQGPEFLTYFQNEAQLEKSRLLSDRFSAERPKGSFSTLEIQRTEQGDSAMYLCASSLIADETQYFGPGTRLLVL.

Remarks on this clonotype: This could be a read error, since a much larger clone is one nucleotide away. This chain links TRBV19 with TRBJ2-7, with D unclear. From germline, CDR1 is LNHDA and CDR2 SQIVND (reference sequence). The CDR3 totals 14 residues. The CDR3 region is CASSSSRSSYEHYF. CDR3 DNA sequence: TGTGCCAGTAGTTCAAGCAGGAGCTCCTACGAGCACTACTTC.

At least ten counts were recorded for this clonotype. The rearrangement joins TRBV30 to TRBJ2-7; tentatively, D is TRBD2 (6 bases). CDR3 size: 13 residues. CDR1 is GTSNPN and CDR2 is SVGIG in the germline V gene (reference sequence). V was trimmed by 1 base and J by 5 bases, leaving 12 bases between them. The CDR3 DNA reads TGTGCCTGGAGTGCCGGGAGTCGCCACGAGCAGTACTTC. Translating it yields CAWSAGSRHEQYF.

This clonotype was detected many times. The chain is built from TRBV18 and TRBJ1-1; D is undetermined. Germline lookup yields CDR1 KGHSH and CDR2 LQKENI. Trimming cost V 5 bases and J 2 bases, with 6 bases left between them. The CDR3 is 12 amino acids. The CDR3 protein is CASSATNTEAFF. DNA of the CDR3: TGTGCCAGCTCAGCCACTAACACTGAAGCTTTCTTT.

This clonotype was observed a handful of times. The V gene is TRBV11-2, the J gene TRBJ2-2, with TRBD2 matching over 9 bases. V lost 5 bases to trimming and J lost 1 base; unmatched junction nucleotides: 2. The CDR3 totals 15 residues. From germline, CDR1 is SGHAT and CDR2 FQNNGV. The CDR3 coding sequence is TGTGCCAGCAGCCAACTAGCGGGGAACACCGGGGAGCTGTTTTTT. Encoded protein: CASSQLAGNTGELFF.

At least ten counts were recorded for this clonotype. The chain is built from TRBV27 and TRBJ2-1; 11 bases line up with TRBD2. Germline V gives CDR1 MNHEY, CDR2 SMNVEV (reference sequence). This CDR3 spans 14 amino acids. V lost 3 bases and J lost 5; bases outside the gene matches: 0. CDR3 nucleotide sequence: TGTGCCAGCAGTTTGGGACTAGCGGACAATGAGCAGTTCTTC. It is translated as CASSLGLADNEQFF.

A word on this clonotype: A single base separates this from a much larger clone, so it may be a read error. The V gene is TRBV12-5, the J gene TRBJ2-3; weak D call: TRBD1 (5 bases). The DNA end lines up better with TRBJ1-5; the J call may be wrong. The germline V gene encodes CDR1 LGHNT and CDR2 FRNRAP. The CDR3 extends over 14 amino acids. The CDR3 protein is CASGTGTSGSTQHF. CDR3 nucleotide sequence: TGTGCTAGTGGTACCGGGACTAGCGGGAGTACGCAGCATTTT.

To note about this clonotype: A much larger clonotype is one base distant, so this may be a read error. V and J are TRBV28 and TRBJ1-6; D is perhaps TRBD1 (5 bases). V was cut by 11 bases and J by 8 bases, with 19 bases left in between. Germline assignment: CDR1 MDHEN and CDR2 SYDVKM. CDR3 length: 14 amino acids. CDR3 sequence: CARTVRARDSPLHF. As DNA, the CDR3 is TGTGCCCGCACCGTCAGGGCTAGGGATTCACCCCTCCACTTT.

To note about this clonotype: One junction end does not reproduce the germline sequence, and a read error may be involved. Written as DNA, the CDR3 is TGCGCCAGCAGCTTTTCCCCCCTATCGGAAGAGCGGTTCTTC. Protein product: CASSFSPLSEERFF. V and J are TRBV5-1 and TRBJ2-1; D call uncertain. The CDR3 totals 14 residues. Germline loops: CDR1 SGHRS, CDR2 YFSETQ.

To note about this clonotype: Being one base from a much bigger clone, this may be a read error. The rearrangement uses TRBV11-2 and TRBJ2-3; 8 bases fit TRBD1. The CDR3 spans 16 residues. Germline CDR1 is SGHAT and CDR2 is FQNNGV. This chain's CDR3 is CARSLSGGARPDTQYF. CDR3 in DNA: TGTGCCCGCAGCTTATCAGGGGGCGCCCGTCCAGATACGCAGTATTTT.

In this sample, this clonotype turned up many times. CDR3: CASSFVGGAGDTQYF. The DNA of the CDR3 is TGTGCCAGCAGTTTTGTCGGCGGGGCTGGCGATACGCAGTATTTT. The V gene is TRBV28, the J gene TRBJ2-3; perhaps TRBD2 as D (6 bases). V dropped 3 bases and J dropped 6 bases, with 16 bases sitting between them. The CDR3 spans 15 residues. Germline values: CDR1 MDHEN, CDR2 SYDVKM. The variable domain in full, completed from reference TRBV28 and TRBJ2-3, reads DVKVTQSSRYLVKRTGEKVFLECVQDMDHENMFWYRQDPGLGLRLIYFSYDVKMKEKGDIPEGYSVSREKKERFSLILESASTNQTSMYLCASSFVGGAGDTQYFGPGTRLTVL.

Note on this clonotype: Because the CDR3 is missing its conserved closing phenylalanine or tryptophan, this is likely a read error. Here the CDR3 reads CASSLLAGERGYEQYL. The CDR3 DNA sequence: TGTGCCAGCAGCCTCCTGGCGGGAGAAAGGGGGTACGAGCAGTACTTA. This sequence joins TRBV12-3 or TRBV12-4 and TRBJ2-7; D might be TRBD2 (7 bases). The CDR3 covers 16 residues. V lost 6 bases and J lost 4, with 22 bases in between.

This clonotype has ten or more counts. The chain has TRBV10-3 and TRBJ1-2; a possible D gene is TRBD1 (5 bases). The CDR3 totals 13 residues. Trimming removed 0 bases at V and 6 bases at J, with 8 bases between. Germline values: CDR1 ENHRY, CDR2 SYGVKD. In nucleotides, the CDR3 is TGTGCCATCAGTGAGTCCCAGGGAAATGGCTACACCTTC. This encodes CAISESQGNGYTF.